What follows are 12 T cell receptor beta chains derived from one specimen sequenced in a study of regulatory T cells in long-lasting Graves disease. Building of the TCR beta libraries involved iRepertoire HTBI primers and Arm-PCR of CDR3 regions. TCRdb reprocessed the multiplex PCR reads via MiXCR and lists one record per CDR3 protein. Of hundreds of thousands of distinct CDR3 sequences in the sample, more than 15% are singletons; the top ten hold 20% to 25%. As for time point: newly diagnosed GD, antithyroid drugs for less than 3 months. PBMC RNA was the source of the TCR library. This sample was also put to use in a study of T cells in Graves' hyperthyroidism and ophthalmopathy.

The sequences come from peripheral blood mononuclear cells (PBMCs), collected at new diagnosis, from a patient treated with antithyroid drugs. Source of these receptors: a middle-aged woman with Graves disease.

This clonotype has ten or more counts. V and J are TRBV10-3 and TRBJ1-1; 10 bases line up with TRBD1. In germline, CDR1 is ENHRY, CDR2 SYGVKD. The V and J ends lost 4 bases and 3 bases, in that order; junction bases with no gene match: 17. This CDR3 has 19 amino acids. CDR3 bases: TGTGCCATCAGTGGAACCCCCAAGTATCGGGACAGGGGTTACACTGAAGCTTTCTTT. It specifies CAISGTPKYRDRGYTEAFF.

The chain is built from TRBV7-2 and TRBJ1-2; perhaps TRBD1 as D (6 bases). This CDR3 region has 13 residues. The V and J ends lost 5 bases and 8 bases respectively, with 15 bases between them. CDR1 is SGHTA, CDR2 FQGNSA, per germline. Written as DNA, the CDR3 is TGTGCCAGCAGCCGAGGGGGGGGGTGGGGCTACACCTTC. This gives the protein CASSRGGGWGYTF. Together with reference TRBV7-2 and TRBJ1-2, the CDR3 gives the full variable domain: GAGVSQSPSNKVTEKGKDVELRCDPISGHTALYWYRQSLGQGLEFLIYFQGNSAPDKSGLPSDRFSAERTGGSVSTLTIQRTQQEDSAVYLCASSRGGGWGYTFGSGTRLTVV.

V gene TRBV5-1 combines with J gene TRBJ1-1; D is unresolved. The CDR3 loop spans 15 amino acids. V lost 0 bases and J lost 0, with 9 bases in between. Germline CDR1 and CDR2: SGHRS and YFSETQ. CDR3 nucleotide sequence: TGCGCCAGCAGCTTGGAACCAGTCATGAACACTGAAGCTTTCTTT. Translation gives CASSLEPVMNTEAFF. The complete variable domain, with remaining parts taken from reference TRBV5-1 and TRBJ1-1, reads KAGVTQTPRYLIKTRGQQVTLSCSPISGHRSVSWYQQTPGQGLQFLFEYFSETQRNKGNFPGRFSGRQFSNSRSEMNVSTLELGDSALYLCASSLEPVMNTEAFFGQGTRLTVV.

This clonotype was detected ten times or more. CDR3 bases: TGTGCCAGCAGCCCTCTGGTGACCCGTGGTGCTTTCTTT. Translating it yields CASSPLVTRGAFF. The chain recombines TRBV11-2 with TRBJ1-1; D call uncertain. Per the germline V gene, CDR1 is SGHAT and CDR2 is FQNNGV. Trimming removed 5 bases from V and 11 bases from J, with 18 bases in between. This CDR3 is 13 amino acids long.

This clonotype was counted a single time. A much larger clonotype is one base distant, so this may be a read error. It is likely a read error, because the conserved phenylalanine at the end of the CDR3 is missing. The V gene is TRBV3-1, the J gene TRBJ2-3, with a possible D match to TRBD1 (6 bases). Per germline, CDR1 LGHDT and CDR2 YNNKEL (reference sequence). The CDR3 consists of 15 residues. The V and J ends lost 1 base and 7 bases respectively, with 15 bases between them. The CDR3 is CASSQVDLTGNTQYL. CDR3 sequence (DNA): TGTGCCAGCAGCCAAGTGGACCTCACAGGGAATACGCAGTATCTT.

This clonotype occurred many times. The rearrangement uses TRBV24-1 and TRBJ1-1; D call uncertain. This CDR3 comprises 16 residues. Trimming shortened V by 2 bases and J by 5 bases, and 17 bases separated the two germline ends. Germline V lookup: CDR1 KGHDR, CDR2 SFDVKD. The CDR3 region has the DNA TGTGCCACCAGTGATTACGCGGGCGGGAAGTCGACTGAAGCTTTCTTT. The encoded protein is CATSDYAGGKSTEAFF.

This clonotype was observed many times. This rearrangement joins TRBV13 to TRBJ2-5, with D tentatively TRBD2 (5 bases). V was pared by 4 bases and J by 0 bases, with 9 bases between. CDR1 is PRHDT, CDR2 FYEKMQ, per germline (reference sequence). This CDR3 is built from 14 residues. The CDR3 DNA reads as TGTGCCAGCAGCTCAGGACTGTACCAAGAGACCCAGTACTTC. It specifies CASSSGLYQETQYF.

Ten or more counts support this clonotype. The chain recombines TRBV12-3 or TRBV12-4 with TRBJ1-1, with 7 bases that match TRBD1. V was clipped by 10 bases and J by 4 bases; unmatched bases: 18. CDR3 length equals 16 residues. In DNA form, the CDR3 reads TGTGCCACCGTTTGGCAGGGGGGGCTGGGTGGCACTGAAGCTTTCTTT. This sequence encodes CATVWQGGLGGTEAFF.

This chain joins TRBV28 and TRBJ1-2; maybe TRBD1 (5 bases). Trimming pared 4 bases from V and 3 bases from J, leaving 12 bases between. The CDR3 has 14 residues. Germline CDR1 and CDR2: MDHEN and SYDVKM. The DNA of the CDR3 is TGTGCCAGCAGTTGGGGGGGAGGGGACTATGGCTACACCTTC. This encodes CASSWGGGDYGYTF.

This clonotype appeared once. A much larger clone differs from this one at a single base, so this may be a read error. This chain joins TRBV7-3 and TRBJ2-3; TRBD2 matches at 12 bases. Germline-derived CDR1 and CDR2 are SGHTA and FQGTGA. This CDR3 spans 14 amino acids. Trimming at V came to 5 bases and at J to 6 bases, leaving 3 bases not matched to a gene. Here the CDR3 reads CASSLAGGLDTQYF. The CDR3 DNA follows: TGTGCCAGCAGCCTAGCGGGGGGGCTTGATACGCAGTATTTT.

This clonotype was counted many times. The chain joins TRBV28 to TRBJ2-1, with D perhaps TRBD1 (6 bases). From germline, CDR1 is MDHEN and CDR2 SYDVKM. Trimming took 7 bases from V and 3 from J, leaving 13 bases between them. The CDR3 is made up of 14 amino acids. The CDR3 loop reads CASNPGQHYNEQFF. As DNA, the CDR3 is TGTGCCAGCAATCCCGGACAGCACTACAATGAGCAGTTCTTC.

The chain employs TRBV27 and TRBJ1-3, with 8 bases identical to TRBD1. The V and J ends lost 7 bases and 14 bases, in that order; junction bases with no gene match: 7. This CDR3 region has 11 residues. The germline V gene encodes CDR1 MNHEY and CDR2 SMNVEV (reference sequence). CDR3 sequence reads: CASKRPGQVYF. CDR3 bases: TGTGCCAGCAAACGACCGGGACAGGTATATTTT.